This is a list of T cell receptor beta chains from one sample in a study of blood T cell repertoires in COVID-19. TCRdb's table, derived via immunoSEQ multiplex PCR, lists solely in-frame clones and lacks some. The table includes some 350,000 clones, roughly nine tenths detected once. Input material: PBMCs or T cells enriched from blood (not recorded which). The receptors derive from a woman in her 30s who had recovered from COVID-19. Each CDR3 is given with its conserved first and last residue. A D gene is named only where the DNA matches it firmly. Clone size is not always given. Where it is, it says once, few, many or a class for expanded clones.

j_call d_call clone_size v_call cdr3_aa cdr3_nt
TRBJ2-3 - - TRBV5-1 CASSLGDSGDTQYF TGCGCCAGCAGCTTGGGGGACTCCGGTGATACGCAGTATTTT
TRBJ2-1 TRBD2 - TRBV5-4 CASSPGTSQKNEQFF TGTGCCAGCAGCCCCGGGACTAGCCAAAAGAATGAGCAGTTCTTC
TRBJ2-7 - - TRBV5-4 CASSLGAGSYEQYF TGTGCCAGCAGCTTGGGTGCAGGCTCCTACGAGCAGTACTTC
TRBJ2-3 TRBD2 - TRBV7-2 CASSSTSGTVTDTQYF TGTGCCAGCAGCTCCACTAGCGGGACCGTCACAGATACGCAGTATTTT
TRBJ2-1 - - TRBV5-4 CASSRYVDREANEQFF TGTGCCAGCAGCCGATACGTAGACAGGGAGGCGAATGAGCAGTTCTTC
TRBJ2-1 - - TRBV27 CASSLVARYNEQFF TGTGCCAGCAGTTTAGTCGCCAGATACAATGAGCAGTTCTTC
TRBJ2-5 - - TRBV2 CASKHTLISGETQYF TGTGCCAGCAAGCACACCCTGATCTCGGGAGAGACCCAGTACTTC
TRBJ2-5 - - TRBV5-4 CASSAAPDKRKTQYF TGTGCCAGCTCAGCCGCCCCTGACAAAAGGAAGACCCAGTACTTC
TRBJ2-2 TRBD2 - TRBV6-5 CATSSGDNTGELFF TGTGCCACCTCTAGCGGGGATAACACCGGGGAGCTGTTTTTT
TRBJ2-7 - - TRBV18 CASSPQGPGEQYF TGTGCCAGCTCACCCCAGGGGCCGGGGGAGCAGTACTTC
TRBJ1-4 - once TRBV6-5 CASGVRGISEKLFF TGTGCCAGCGGAGTTCGGGGGATAAGTGAAAAACTGTTTTTT
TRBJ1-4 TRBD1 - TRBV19 CASSAQTGANEKLFF TGTGCCAGTAGTGCCCAGACAGGGGCTAATGAAAAACTGTTTTTT
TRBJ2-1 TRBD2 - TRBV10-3 CAISGLAGESEQFF TGTGCCATCAGTGGACTAGCGGGAGAATCTGAGCAGTTCTTC
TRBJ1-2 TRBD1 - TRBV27 CASSMTGGSGYTF TGTGCCAGCTCAATGACAGGGGGAAGCGGCTACACCTTC
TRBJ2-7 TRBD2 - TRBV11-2 CASSRRYAGLAPEQYF TGTGCCAGCAGCCGAAGGTATGCCGGACTAGCGCCCGAGCAGTACTTC
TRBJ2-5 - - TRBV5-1 CASRPTPGETQYF TGCGCCAGCAGACCAACCCCCGGAGAGACCCAGTACTTC
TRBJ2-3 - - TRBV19 CASSMPGGGQRADTQYF TGTGCCAGTAGTATGCCCGGCGGCGGCCAGAGGGCAGATACGCAGTATTTT
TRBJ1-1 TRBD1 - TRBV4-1 CASSQDTRGKGAFF TGCGCCAGCAGCCAAGATACCAGGGGGAAAGGGGCTTTCTTT
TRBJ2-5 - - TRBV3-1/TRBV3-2 CASSQDPGSQETQYF TGTGCCAGCAGCCAAGACCCAGGCAGCCAAGAGACCCAGTACTTC
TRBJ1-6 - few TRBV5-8 CASSSHLGRAGGNSPLHF TGTGCCAGCAGCTCCCACCTCGGACGGGCCGGGGGTAATTCACCCCTCCACTTT
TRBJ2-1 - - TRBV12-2 CASRLGQASGRAPYNEQFF TGTGCAAGTCGCTTAGGGCAGGCTAGCGGGAGGGCCCCCTACAATGAGCAGTTCTTC
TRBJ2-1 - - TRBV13 CASSMGLGSYNEQFF TGTGCCAGCAGTATGGGACTGGGGTCCTACAATGAGCAGTTCTTC
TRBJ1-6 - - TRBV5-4 CASNVDNSPLHF TGTGCCAGCAACGTAGATAATTCACCCCTCCACTTT
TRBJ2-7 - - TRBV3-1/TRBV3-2 CASRQTGRTYEQYF TGTGCCAGTAGACAGACGGGTCGGACCTACGAGCAGTACTTC
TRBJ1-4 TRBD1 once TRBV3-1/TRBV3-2 CASSPTGEEKLFF TGTGCCAGCAGCCCAACAGGGGAGGAAAAACTGTTTTTT
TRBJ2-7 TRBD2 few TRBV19 CASSTYSGIGYEQYF TGTGCCAGTAGTACATATAGCGGGATAGGCTACGAGCAGTACTTC
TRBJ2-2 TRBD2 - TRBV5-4 CASSLLAGGNTGELFF TGTGCCAGCAGCCTGTTAGCGGGGGGGAACACCGGGGAGCTGTTTTTT
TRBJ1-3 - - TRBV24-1 CATSDPVNSGNTIYF TGTGCCACCAGTGACCCAGTGAACTCTGGAAACACCATATATTTT
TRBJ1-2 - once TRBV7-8 CASSLGSANYGYTF TGTGCCAGCAGCTTAGGGTCGGCTAACTATGGCTACACCTTC
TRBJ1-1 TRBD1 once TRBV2 CASRGQGATEAFF TGTGCCAGCAGAGGACAGGGAGCCACTGAAGCTTTCTTT
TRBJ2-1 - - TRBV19 CASSSHIREDEQFF TGTGCCAGTAGTTCCCACATAAGGGAGGATGAGCAGTTCTTC
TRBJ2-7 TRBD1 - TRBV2 CASGGQGAGEQYF TGTGCCAGCGGGGGGCAGGGGGCAGGCGAGCAGTACTTC